The 8 T cell receptor beta chains listed next were all sequenced from one sample in a study of identical twins. TCRdb reprocessed the 5' RACE reads via MiXCR and lists one record per CDR3 protein. The sample lists 200,000 to 250,000 distinct CDR3 sequences; about 6.7% were seen once. The same data also went into a second study, on T cells expressing NK-cell markers.

Material: CD8+ T cells sorted from blood. The receptors derive from a woman between 18 and 29 years old in good health.

This clonotype was seen many times. The chain links TRBV20-1 to TRBJ2-3; 14 positions agree with TRBD2. Germline V gives CDR1 DFQATT, CDR2 SNEGSKA (reference sequence). V lost 6 bases to trimming and J lost 4 bases; unmatched junction nucleotides: 6. This CDR3 has 15 residues. CDR3 protein: CSADRLAGGADTQYF. The CDR3 region has the DNA TGCAGTGCGGACAGACTAGCGGGAGGGGCAGATACGCAGTATTTT.

This clonotype was counted many times. The chain has TRBV29-1 and TRBJ1-1; D not certain. In germline, CDR1 is SQVTM, CDR2 ANQGSEA. The CDR3 contains 10 residues. Trimming cost V 3 bases and J 1 base, with 0 bases left between them. CDR3 sequence: CSVENTEAFF. CDR3 nucleotides: TGCAGCGTTGAGAACACTGAAGCTTTCTTT.

V gene TRBV7-9 combines with J gene TRBJ2-1; possibly TRBD2 for D (6 bases). This CDR3 spans 16 amino acids. CDR1 and CDR2 (germline): SEHNR, FQNEAQ (reference sequence). Trimming left V 5 bases short and J 2 bases short, with 16 bases between. The CDR3 DNA reads TGTGCCAGCAGCACCCAACTAGCTAGCACCTACAATGAGCAGTTCTTC. This sequence encodes CASSTQLASTYNEQFF.

Many counts were recorded for this clonotype. V and J are TRBV12-3 or TRBV12-4 and TRBJ2-3; TRBD2 might be the D (7 bases). Trimming removed 8 bases from V and 1 base from J, with 13 bases in between. CDR3 length: 14 residues. The CDR3 nucleotides are TGTGCCAGCGCCGGGGGGCCGGGCACAGATACGCAGTATTTT. It translates to CASAGGPGTDTQYF.

The chain is built from TRBV4-2 and TRBJ2-1, with D perhaps TRBD2 (7 bases). The CDR3 totals 17 residues. Germline V lookup: CDR1 LGHNA, CDR2 YNFKEQ. The V end was cut by 0 bases, the J end by 9 bases, with 21 bases between. CDR3 nucleotides: TGTGCCAGCAGCCAAGATGGGGGCTGGAGCGGGATCGGTGAGCAGTTCTTC. This codes for CASSQDGGWSGIGEQFF.

CDR3 sequence reads: CASSQERWATGSYTEAFF. The CDR3 DNA is TGCGCCAGCAGCCAAGAACGGTGGGCTACAGGATCGTACACTGAAGCTTTCTTT. The J gene is TRBJ1-1, the V gene TRBV4-1; tentative D call: TRBD1 (5 bases). The V gene lost 0 bases and the J gene lost 3 bases, with 20 bases spanning the gap. This CDR3 comprises 18 residues. CDR1 is MGHRA, CDR2 YSYEKL, per germline.

J is TRBJ1-1 and V is TRBV12-3 or TRBV12-4; TRBD1 aligns across 11 bases. V lost 8 bases, J lost 1 base, and 9 bases stayed unmatched. The CDR3 is made up of 16 amino acids. In nucleotides, the CDR3 is TGTGCCAGCGGGGGCCCCGGGACAGGGGGGAACACTGAAGCTTTCTTT. Protein product: CASGGPGTGGNTEAFF.

This clonotype was seen only a few times. This chain connects TRBV9 to TRBJ2-1; 7 nucleotides agree with TRBD2. This CDR3 comprises 15 residues. Germline V gene lookup returns CDR1 SGDLS and CDR2 YYNGEE. The trim removed 1 base at V and 10 bases at J, leaving 11 bases unmatched. The CDR3 protein is CASSVNSGPVSEQFF. DNA for the CDR3: TGTGCCAGCAGCGTAAATAGCGGGCCCGTCTCGGAGCAGTTCTTC. The entire variable domain, with the rest obtained from reference TRBV9 and TRBJ2-1, is as follows: DSGVTQTPKHLITATGQRVTLRCSPRSGDLSVYWYQQSLDQGLQFLIQYYNGEERAKGNILERFSAQQFPDLHSELNLSSLELGDSALYFCASSVNSGPVSEQFFGPGTRLTVL.